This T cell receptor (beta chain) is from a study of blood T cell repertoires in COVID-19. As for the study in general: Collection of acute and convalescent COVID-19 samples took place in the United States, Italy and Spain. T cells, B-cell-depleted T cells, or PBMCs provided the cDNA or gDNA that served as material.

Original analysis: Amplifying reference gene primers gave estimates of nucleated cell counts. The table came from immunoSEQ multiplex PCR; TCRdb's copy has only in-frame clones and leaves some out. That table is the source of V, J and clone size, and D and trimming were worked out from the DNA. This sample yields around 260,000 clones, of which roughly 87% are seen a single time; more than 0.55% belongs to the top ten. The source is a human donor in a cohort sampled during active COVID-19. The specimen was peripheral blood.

Here the CDR3 reads CAAARGRHTEAFF. CDR3 in DNA: TGTGCCGCAGCGAGGGGGCGGCACACTGAAGCTTTCTTT. The chain uses TRBV6-6 and TRBJ1-1; 7 bases map to TRBD1. Germline V gives CDR1 MNHNY, CDR2 SVGAGI (reference sequence). This CDR3 contains 13 residues. V shed 11 bases, J shed 3 bases, and the junction held 9 bases outside the gene matches.